Listed below are T cell receptor beta chains from one sample, sequenced in a study of blood T cell repertoires in COVID-19. TCRdb's copy holds only in-frame clones and misses some; the assay was immunoSEQ multiplex PCR. The sample holds roughly 39,000 clones, roughly 90% seen once. Sequencing was done on a sample of peripheral blood. Every receptor here comes from a human donor in a cohort sampled during active COVID-19. CDR3s include the opening cysteine and the closing phenylalanine or tryptophan. The D gene is left open where the match is weak. A row's size may be missing; if present it is once, few, many or a size class.

v_call: TRBV10-3
d_call: -
clone_size: -
j_call: TRBJ1-1
cdr3_aa: CAISDRRDTEAFF
cdr3_nt: TGTGCCATCAGTGATCGGCGGGACACTGAAGCTTTCTTT

v_call: TRBV7-6
d_call: TRBD1
clone_size: -
j_call: TRBJ1-5
cdr3_aa: CASSEETGSNQPQHF
cdr3_nt: TGTGCCAGCAGCGAAGAGACAGGGAGCAATCAGCCCCAGCATTTT

v_call: TRBV9
d_call: -
clone_size: few
j_call: TRBJ1-1
cdr3_aa: CASSRYGIGRVGTEAFF
cdr3_nt: TGTGCCAGCAGCCGTTACGGGATAGGGCGGGTAGGCACTGAAGCTTTCTTT

v_call: TRBV7-9
d_call: -
clone_size: -
j_call: TRBJ1-4
cdr3_aa: CASSLGGGHEKLFF
cdr3_nt: TGTGCCAGCAGCTTAGGGGGAGGGCATGAAAAACTGTTTTTT

v_call: TRBV7-2
d_call: -
clone_size: -
j_call: TRBJ2-7
cdr3_aa: CASKTKGVSYEQYF
cdr3_nt: TGTGCCAGCAAAACCAAGGGGGTGAGCTACGAGCAGTACTTC

v_call: TRBV5-1
d_call: -
clone_size: -
j_call: TRBJ2-7
cdr3_aa: CASSPGGLYEQYF
cdr3_nt: TGCGCCAGCAGTCCCGGAGGGCTCTACGAGCAGTACTTC

v_call: TRBV7-8
d_call: TRBD1
clone_size: -
j_call: TRBJ1-2
cdr3_aa: CASSRASQGGGYTF
cdr3_nt: TGTGCCAGCAGCCGAGCAAGTCAAGGGGGCGGCTACACCTTC

v_call: TRBV5-4
d_call: -
clone_size: -
j_call: TRBJ1-2
cdr3_aa: CASSQTNREHYTF
cdr3_nt: TGTGCCAGCAGCCAAACAAACAGGGAACACTACACCTTC

v_call: TRBV15
d_call: TRBD1
clone_size: -
j_call: TRBJ2-7
cdr3_aa: CATTGRQGLFSYEQYF
cdr3_nt: TGTGCCACCACAGGAAGACAGGGGCTTTTCTCCTACGAGCAGTACTTC

v_call: TRBV6-5
d_call: -
clone_size: once
j_call: TRBJ2-2
cdr3_aa: CASNGRSDTGELFF
cdr3_nt: TGTGCCAGCAATGGGAGATCAGACACCGGGGAGCTGTTTTTT

v_call: TRBV7-9
d_call: TRBD2
clone_size: -
j_call: TRBJ2-1
cdr3_aa: CASSPGTSGRATYNEQFF
cdr3_nt: TGTGCCAGCAGCCCCGGGACTAGCGGGAGGGCCACCTACAATGAGCAGTTCTTC

v_call: TRBV4-3
d_call: -
clone_size: -
j_call: TRBJ2-6
cdr3_aa: CASSQTESPEGANVLTF
cdr3_nt: TGCGCCAGCAGCCAAACGGAGAGCCCAGAAGGGGCCAACGTCCTGACTTTC

v_call: TRBV9
d_call: -
clone_size: -
j_call: TRBJ2-3
cdr3_aa: CASSVELGSSTDTQYF
cdr3_nt: TGTGCCAGCAGCGTGGAACTAGGTTCTAGCACAGATACGCAGTATTTT

v_call: TRBV15
d_call: -
clone_size: -
j_call: TRBJ2-3
cdr3_aa: CATSLGHRTDTQYF
cdr3_nt: TGTGCCACCAGCCTGGGACACCGCACAGATACGCAGTATTTT

v_call: TRBV11-1
d_call: -
clone_size: -
j_call: TRBJ1-2
cdr3_aa: CASSLVAGSGYTF
cdr3_nt: TGTGCCAGCAGCTTAGTGGCAGGGTCTGGCTACACCTTC

v_call: TRBV9
d_call: -
clone_size: -
j_call: TRBJ1-4
cdr3_aa: CASSVAGQTNEKLFF
cdr3_nt: TGTGCCAGCAGCGTAGCTGGGCAGACTAATGAAAAACTGTTTTTT

v_call: TRBV5-1
d_call: TRBD1
clone_size: -
j_call: TRBJ2-2
cdr3_aa: CASSLASGTVNTGELFF
cdr3_nt: TGCGCCAGCAGCTTGGCGTCCGGGACAGTGAACACCGGGGAGCTGTTTTTT

v_call: TRBV9
d_call: -
clone_size: -
j_call: TRBJ1-2
cdr3_aa: CASSVDRNYGYTF
cdr3_nt: TGTGCCAGCAGCGTCGACAGGAACTATGGCTACACCTTC

v_call: TRBV9
d_call: TRBD2
clone_size: -
j_call: TRBJ2-2
cdr3_aa: CASSKTSGRVTGELFF
cdr3_nt: TGTGCCAGCAGCAAGACTAGCGGGAGGGTCACCGGGGAGCTGTTTTTT

v_call: TRBV5-1
d_call: -
clone_size: -
j_call: TRBJ1-1
cdr3_aa: CASMLLRGGQAGTEAFF
cdr3_nt: TGCGCCAGCATGTTGTTACGGGGTGGGCAAGCGGGCACTGAAGCTTTCTTT

v_call: TRBV29-1
d_call: -
clone_size: -
j_call: TRBJ1-1
cdr3_aa: CSVTSGGTGKAFF
cdr3_nt: TGCAGCGTCACGTCGGGGGGAACAGGGAAAGCTTTCTTT

v_call: TRBV7-8
d_call: TRBD2
clone_size: -
j_call: TRBJ2-7
cdr3_aa: CASSLVPGGSEQYF
cdr3_nt: TGTGCCAGCAGCTTAGTTCCGGGGGGGAGCGAGCAGTACTTC

v_call: TRBV2
d_call: TRBD1
clone_size: -
j_call: TRBJ1-1
cdr3_aa: CASSEPETGGWTEAFF
cdr3_nt: TGTGCCAGCAGTGAACCAGAGACAGGGGGCTGGACTGAAGCTTTCTTT

v_call: TRBV9
d_call: TRBD2
clone_size: -
j_call: TRBJ2-1
cdr3_aa: CASSVVASGSSYNEQFF
cdr3_nt: TGTGCCAGCAGCGTAGTGGCTAGCGGGAGCTCCTACAATGAGCAGTTCTTC

v_call: TRBV24-1
d_call: -
clone_size: -
j_call: TRBJ2-7
cdr3_aa: CATSDRESSYEQYF
cdr3_nt: TGTGCCACCAGTGATCGGGAGAGCTCCTACGAGCAGTACTTC

v_call: TRBV19
d_call: TRBD1
clone_size: -
j_call: TRBJ2-7
cdr3_aa: CASSITGDPYEQYF
cdr3_nt: TGTGCCAGTAGTATAACAGGGGACCCATACGAGCAGTACTTC

v_call: TRBV7-2
d_call: TRBD2
clone_size: once
j_call: TRBJ2-1
cdr3_aa: CASSLDSAGGYNEQFF
cdr3_nt: TGTGCCAGCAGCTTAGACTCGGCGGGGGGCTACAATGAGCAGTTCTTC

v_call: TRBV10-3
d_call: TRBD1
clone_size: few
j_call: TRBJ1-2
cdr3_aa: CATTWTGRSYGYTF
cdr3_nt: TGTGCCACGACCTGGACAGGGAGATCCTATGGCTACACCTTC

v_call: TRBV28
d_call: -
clone_size: -
j_call: TRBJ1-2
cdr3_aa: CASSLVVHNYGYTF
cdr3_nt: TGTGCCAGCAGTTTAGTGGTACATAACTATGGCTACACCTTC

v_call: TRBV7-9
d_call: TRBD1
clone_size: -
j_call: TRBJ2-7
cdr3_aa: CASNLGLGTGLYEQYF
cdr3_nt: TGTGCCAGCAACCTGGGACTGGGGACAGGGCTCTACGAGCAGTACTTC

v_call: TRBV27
d_call: -
clone_size: -
j_call: TRBJ2-1
cdr3_aa: CASSLVLARHNEQFF
cdr3_nt: TGTGCCAGCAGTTTGGTCCTAGCTCGACACAATGAGCAGTTCTTC

v_call: TRBV7-2
d_call: -
clone_size: -
j_call: TRBJ1-2
cdr3_aa: CASSPTVNYGYTF
cdr3_nt: TGTGCCAGCAGCCCTACAGTGAACTATGGCTACACCTTC

v_call: TRBV2
d_call: -
clone_size: few
j_call: TRBJ1-5
cdr3_aa: CASSAGVNQPQHF
cdr3_nt: TGTGCCAGCAGTGCCGGGGTTAATCAGCCCCAGCATTTT

v_call: TRBV7-9
d_call: TRBD2
clone_size: -
j_call: TRBJ2-3
cdr3_aa: CASSRGTSGGTDTQYF
cdr3_nt: TGTGCCAGCAGCCGAGGGACTAGCGGGGGAACAGATACGCAGTATTTT

v_call: TRBV28
d_call: TRBD1
clone_size: -
j_call: TRBJ1-2
cdr3_aa: CASSLRTGLYGYTF
cdr3_nt: TGTGCCAGCAGCTTAAGGACAGGCTTATATGGCTACACCTTC

v_call: TRBV4-1
d_call: TRBD2
clone_size: once
j_call: TRBJ2-3
cdr3_aa: CASSPSGSTDTQYF
cdr3_nt: TGCGCCAGCAGCCCTAGCGGGAGCACAGATACGCAGTATTTT

v_call: TRBV7-3
d_call: TRBD1
clone_size: -
j_call: TRBJ2-3
cdr3_aa: CASSFGQGDTDTQYF
cdr3_nt: TGTGCCAGCAGCTTTGGACAGGGGGACACAGATACGCAGTATTTT

v_call: TRBV4-2
d_call: -
clone_size: -
j_call: TRBJ1-2
cdr3_aa: CASSQEIGQSYGYTF
cdr3_nt: TGTGCCAGCAGCCAAGAAATTGGACAGAGCTATGGCTACACCTTC

v_call: TRBV29-1
d_call: -
clone_size: -
j_call: TRBJ1-3
cdr3_aa: CSARRPSGNTIYF
cdr3_nt: TGCAGCGCCAGGAGGCCCTCTGGAAACACCATATATTTT

v_call: TRBV4-2
d_call: -
clone_size: -
j_call: TRBJ2-7
cdr3_aa: CASSQGGYEQYF
cdr3_nt: TGTGCCAGCAGCCAAGGAGGATACGAGCAGTACTTC

v_call: TRBV19
d_call: -
clone_size: -
j_call: TRBJ2-1
cdr3_aa: CASSTLGLDYNEQFF
cdr3_nt: TGTGCCAGTAGTACACTAGGCTTAGACTACAATGAGCAGTTCTTC

v_call: TRBV28
d_call: -
clone_size: -
j_call: TRBJ2-5
cdr3_aa: CASSFIGTHQETQYF
cdr3_nt: TGTGCCAGCAGTTTTATCGGGACTCACCAAGAGACCCAGTACTTC

v_call: TRBV9
d_call: -
clone_size: -
j_call: TRBJ1-5
cdr3_aa: CASSEGGDRQPQHF
cdr3_nt: TGTGCCAGCAGCGAGGGGGGGGATCGTCAGCCCCAGCATTTT

v_call: TRBV9
d_call: -
clone_size: -
j_call: TRBJ2-2
cdr3_aa: CASSVGRAVGTGELFF
cdr3_nt: TGTGCCAGCAGCGTAGGCAGGGCTGTGGGCACCGGGGAGCTGTTTTTT

v_call: TRBV12-3/TRBV12-4
d_call: -
clone_size: few
j_call: TRBJ2-7
cdr3_aa: CASSPGTIAEQYF
cdr3_nt: TGTGCCAGCAGCCCCGGGACAATAGCCGAGCAGTACTTC

v_call: TRBV7-9
d_call: TRBD1
clone_size: -
j_call: TRBJ2-7
cdr3_aa: CASSSGTGSYEQYF
cdr3_nt: TGTGCCAGCAGTTCCGGGACAGGGTCCTACGAGCAGTACTTC

v_call: TRBV30
d_call: -
clone_size: -
j_call: TRBJ1-2
cdr3_aa: CAWSGVLVTYGGYGYTF
cdr3_nt: TGTGCCTGGAGTGGTGTCCTAGTAACGTATGGTGGCTATGGCTACACCTTC